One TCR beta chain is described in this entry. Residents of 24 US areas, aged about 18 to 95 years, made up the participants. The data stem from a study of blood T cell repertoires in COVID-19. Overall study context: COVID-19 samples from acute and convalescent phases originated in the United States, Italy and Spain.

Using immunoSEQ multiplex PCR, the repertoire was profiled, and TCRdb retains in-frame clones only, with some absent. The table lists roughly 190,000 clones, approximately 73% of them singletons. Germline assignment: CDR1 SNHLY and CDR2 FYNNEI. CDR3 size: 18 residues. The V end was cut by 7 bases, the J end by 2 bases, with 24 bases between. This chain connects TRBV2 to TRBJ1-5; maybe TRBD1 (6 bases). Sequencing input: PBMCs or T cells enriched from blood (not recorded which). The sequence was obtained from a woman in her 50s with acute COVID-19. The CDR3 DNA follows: TGTGCCAGCACGAGCGACTACTCAGGGGTATTCGGCAATCAGCCCCAGCATTTT. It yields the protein CASTSDYSGVFGNQPQHF.